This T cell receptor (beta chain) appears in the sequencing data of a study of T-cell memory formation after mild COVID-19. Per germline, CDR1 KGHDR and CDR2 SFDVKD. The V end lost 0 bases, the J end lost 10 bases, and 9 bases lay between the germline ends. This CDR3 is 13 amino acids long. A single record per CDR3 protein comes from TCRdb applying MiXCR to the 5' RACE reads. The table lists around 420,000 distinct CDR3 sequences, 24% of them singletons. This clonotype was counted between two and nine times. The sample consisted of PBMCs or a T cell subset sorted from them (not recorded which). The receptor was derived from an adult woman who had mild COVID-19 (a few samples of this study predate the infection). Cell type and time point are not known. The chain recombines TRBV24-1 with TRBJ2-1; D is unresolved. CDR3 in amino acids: CATSDLMGREQFF. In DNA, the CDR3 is TGTGCCACCAGTGATTTGATGGGCCGGGAGCAGTTCTTC.